A single sample is the source of the 27 T cell receptor beta chains below, sequenced in a study of T-cell reconstitution after alpha-beta-depleted transplantation in children. As it was prepared, the TCRbeta library received unique molecular identifiers. TCRdb re-called the PCR reads with MiXCR, one entry per CDR3 protein. The sample consists of about 600,000 distinct CDR3 sequences, 10% to 15% of them appearing once. The sample consisted of PBMCs, mostly from graft donor cells, taken 360 days after TCRalphabeta/CD19-depleted stem cell transplant. The receptor source for this set is a male patient younger than 18 who had a stem cell transplant for acute myeloid leukemia, so the T cells may come from the graft donor.

This clonotype appeared a few times. In DNA form, the CDR3 reads TGTGCCAGCAGCTCGACTAGCGGGACTAGTTACAATGAGCAGTTCTTC. This gives the protein CASSSTSGTSYNEQFF. This chain links TRBV7-3 with TRBJ2-1; 11 bases are a match to TRBD2. V shed 4 bases and J 4 bases; nucleotides not matched to a gene: 6. Germline CDR1 reads SGHTA; CDR2 reads FQGTGA. The CDR3 has 16 amino acids.

The gene calls are TRBV20-1 and TRBJ2-3; maybe TRBD2 (5 bases). The CDR3 runs 14 residues. Germline assignment: CDR1 DFQATT and CDR2 SNEGSKA (reference sequence). The V end lost 0 bases, the J end lost 1 base, and 8 bases lay between the germline ends. CDR3 coding DNA: TGCAGTGCTAGAGAACGGGGAGGCACAGATACGCAGTATTTT. Its protein is CSARERGGTDTQYF.

The chain recombines TRBV29-1 with TRBJ1-4, with D perhaps matching TRBD1 (6 bases). V lost 5 bases, J lost 4 bases, and 11 bases lay in between. Per germline, CDR1 SQVTM and CDR2 ANQGSEA. The CDR3 has 13 residues. CDR3 sequence reads: CSVPGGGNEKLFF. Here the CDR3 DNA reads TGCAGCGTTCCGGGGGGCGGTAATGAAAAACTGTTTTTT. Full variable domain (rest looked up from reference TRBV29-1 and TRBJ1-4): SAVISQKPSRDICQRGTSLTIQCQVDSQVTMMFWYRQQPGQSLTLIATANQGSEATYESGFVIDKFPISRPNLTFSTLTVSNMSPEDSSIYLCSVPGGGNEKLFFGSGTQLSVL.

V and J are TRBV20-1 and TRBJ2-5, with D maybe TRBD2 (6 bases). Per germline, CDR1 DFQATT and CDR2 SNEGSKA (reference sequence). V was trimmed by 0 bases and J by 7 bases, leaving 21 bases between them. CDR3 length: 16 amino acids. CDR3 nucleotides: TGCAGTGCTAGAGATCTGGGACTCGATATCAAGGGGACCCAGTACTTC. Translation: CSARDLGLDIKGTQYF.

This clonotype was counted ten times or more. The chain has TRBV29-1 and TRBJ2-5; 7 nucleotides agree with TRBD1. CDR1 and CDR2 (germline): SQVTM, ANQGSEA. V shed 5 bases and J 4 bases; nucleotides not matched to a gene: 4. The length of the CDR3 is 12 residues. CDR3 sequence: CSVNNRGETQYF. CDR3 sequence (DNA): TGCAGCGTTAACAACAGGGGAGAGACCCAGTACTTC. Looking up the rest from reference TRBV29-1 and TRBJ2-5 gives the full variable domain: SAVISQKPSRDICQRGTSLTIQCQVDSQVTMMFWYRQQPGQSLTLIATANQGSEATYESGFVIDKFPISRPNLTFSTLTVSNMSPEDSSIYLCSVNNRGETQYFGPGTRLLVL.

A few counts support this clonotype. The rearrangement links TRBV7-9 to TRBJ2-1; D is unresolved. This CDR3 has 14 amino acids. V lost 3 bases and J 8 bases, leaving 14 bases between the germline ends. Germline assignment: CDR1 SEHNR and CDR2 FQNEAQ (reference sequence). DNA of the CDR3: TGTGCCAGCAGCTTCGAAGGTACGACACATGAGCAGTTCTTC. It encodes CASSFEGTTHEQFF.

The genes are TRBV30 and TRBJ1-2; D remains unclear. The CDR3 consists of 13 residues. V lost 0 bases and J lost 1, with 6 bases in between. Germline lookup yields CDR1 GTSNPN and CDR2 SVGIG (reference sequence). CDR3 loop: CAWSVLNNYGYTF. The CDR3 DNA reads TGTGCCTGGAGTGTATTGAATAACTATGGCTACACCTTC.

This clonotype was counted ten times or more. The chain employs TRBV12-3 or TRBV12-4 and TRBJ2-7; possibly TRBD2 for D (6 bases). Trimming took off 6 bases at V and 3 bases at J, with 9 bases between the two ends. This CDR3 has 12 residues. The CDR3, as DNA: TGTGCCAGCAGGCGGAGGGGCTACGAGCAGTACTTC. Protein sequence: CASRRRGYEQYF.

This clonotype was seen repeatedly, ten times or more. Written as DNA, the CDR3 is TGTGCCAGCAGTTTCTTCCGAGGGCTGGCGGGAGAAGGCACCGGGGAGCTGTTTTTT. Protein: CASSFFRGLAGEGTGELFF. The gene calls are TRBV11-2 and TRBJ2-2; 7 bases match TRBD2. There are 19 residues in the CDR3. CDR1 and CDR2 from the germline V gene are SGHAT and FQNNGV. The trim removed 6 bases at V and 4 bases at J, leaving 20 bases unmatched.

This clonotype has just a few counts. This chain joins TRBV6-1 and TRBJ2-2, with 8 bases matching TRBD2. The V and J ends lost 4 bases and 8 bases, in that order; junction bases with no gene match: 18. Looked up from germline, CDR1 is MNHNS and CDR2 is SASEGT. This CDR3 region has 18 residues. CDR3: CASSAPYPGLGSEGELFF. Here the CDR3 DNA reads TGTGCCAGCAGTGCCCCCTATCCGGGACTAGGGAGTGAGGGGGAGCTGTTTTTT.

The CDR3 region is CASSYSFLDSGSTQYF. CDR3 nucleotides: TGTGCCAGCAGTTACTCTTTCCTTGACAGTGGGAGTACCCAGTACTTC. The J gene is TRBJ2-5, the V gene TRBV6-5; the D call may be TRBD1 or TRBD2 (5 bases each). Trimming took 0 bases from V and 8 from J, leaving 19 bases between them. In germline, CDR1 is MNHEY, CDR2 SVGAGI. The CDR3 is 16 amino acids.

The V and J genes are TRBV6-2 or TRBV6-3 and TRBJ1-5, with 9 bases aligning to TRBD1. The CDR3 has 15 residues. Germline V gene data show CDR1 as MNHEY and CDR2 as SVGEGT. V was clipped by 4 bases and J by 4 bases; unmatched bases: 5. Written as DNA, the CDR3 is TGTGCCAGCAGTTCGGACAGGGGAAGGAATCAGCCCCAGCATTTT. Its protein is CASSSDRGRNQPQHF.

The rearrangement uses TRBV12-3 or TRBV12-4 and TRBJ2-1; tentatively, D is TRBD2 (5 bases). This CDR3 is 16 amino acids long. The V gene lost 6 bases and the J gene lost 5 bases, with 20 bases spanning the gap. The CDR3 DNA follows: TGTGCCAGCAGCGGCCCCTCGGGATTTGCACACAATGAGCAGTTCTTC. Its translation is CASSGPSGFAHNEQFF.

The rearrangement links TRBV2 to TRBJ2-5; D is undetermined. This CDR3 spans 13 amino acids. The ends were cut back, 6 bases at V and 4 bases at J, with 12 bases in the middle. Germline CDR1 is SNHLY and CDR2 is FYNNEI. The CDR3 DNA follows: TGTGCCAGCAGCCTTCGAGTATCAGAGACCCAGTACTTC. It specifies CASSLRVSETQYF. Combining the CDR3 with reference TRBV2 and TRBJ2-5 gives the whole variable domain EPEVTQTPSHQVTQMGQEVILRCVPISNHLYFYWYRQILGQKVEFLVSFYNNEISEKSEIFDDQFSVERPDGSNFTLKIRSTKLEDSAMYFCASSLRVSETQYFGPGTRLLVL.

The V gene is TRBV28, the J gene TRBJ2-1; D remains unclear. Between the trimmed V and J ends, which lost 2 bases and 2 bases, there was a span of 16 bases. Germline V gives CDR1 MDHEN, CDR2 SYDVKM. The CDR3 covers 17 residues. CDR3 residues: CASSLGILTSPYNEQFF. CDR3 DNA: TGTGCCAGCAGTTTAGGCATTCTTACCTCCCCCTACAATGAGCAGTTCTTC.

This clonotype showed up many times. The chain recombines TRBV29-1 with TRBJ1-1; 7 bases agree with TRBD1. From germline, CDR1 is SQVTM and CDR2 ANQGSEA. The length of the CDR3 is 14 residues. J was trimmed by 1 base and V by 4 bases; bases with no gene match: 6. In DNA form, the CDR3 reads TGCAGCGTTGGCGGGGGACAGCCGAACACTGAAGCTTTCTTT. This gives the protein CSVGGGQPNTEAFF.

This clonotype has only a few counts. The chain joins TRBV29-1 to TRBJ2-5, with 8 nucleotides matching TRBD1. Germline V CDR1 and CDR2: SQVTM, ANQGSEA. V lost 4 bases to trimming and J lost 3 bases; unmatched junction nucleotides: 4. This CDR3 comprises 13 residues. The CDR3 spells CSVGLDREETQYF. The CDR3 region has the DNA TGCAGCGTTGGGTTGGACAGGGAAGAGACCCAGTACTTC.

This clonotype was seen ten or more times. This chain joins TRBV24-1 and TRBJ2-2; D is unresolved. The CDR3 has 13 residues. With 4 bases removed from V and 13 bases from J, the gap between germline ends came to 15 bases. Germline-derived CDR1 and CDR2 are KGHDR and SFDVKD. The CDR3 DNA reads as TGTGCCACCAGTGACGACCCTCGTGGGTGGCTGTTTTTT. This gives the protein CATSDDPRGWLFF.

V is TRBV7-8 and J is TRBJ2-7, with 10 nucleotides matching TRBD1. The germline gives CDR1 SGHVS, CDR2 FQNEAQ. After removal of 5 bases from V and 6 bases from J, the junction contained 7 bases not matched to a gene. This CDR3 has 14 residues. In DNA, the CDR3 is TGTGCCAGCAGCATGACAGGGGGCGCGGGCGAGCAGTACTTC. Translation gives CASSMTGGAGEQYF.

This clonotype was observed many times. The rearrangement joins TRBV12-3 or TRBV12-4 to TRBJ2-1, with 7 nucleotides matching TRBD2. The CDR3 is 16 residues long. The V segment lost 6 bases and the J segment 8 bases; nucleotides outside the gene matches: 16. CDR3 in amino acids: CASSSKSGLYHDEQFF. CDR3 DNA sequence: TGTGCCAGCAGCTCGAAATCGGGACTATATCATGATGAGCAGTTCTTC.

The V call is TRBV7-2, the J call TRBJ2-1, with a possible D match to TRBD1 (6 bases). V gave up 2 bases and J gave up 2 bases, with 10 bases separating them. Germline V gives CDR1 SGHTA, CDR2 FQGNSA. The CDR3 extends over 15 amino acids. CDR3 DNA sequence: TGTGCCAGCAGCTTAAAACAGGGACCCTACAATGAGCAGTTCTTC. Residues: CASSLKQGPYNEQFF.

As to this clonotype: Compared with germline, one end of the junction differs, possibly owing to a read error. The chain carries TRBV4-3 and TRBJ2-5; unclear D gene. This CDR3 is built from 15 residues. Per germline, CDR1 LGHNA and CDR2 YSLEER. DNA for the CDR3: TGCGCCAGCAGCCAAGAACTACCGAGACAAGAGACCCGGTACTTC. Amino acids: CASSQELPRQETRYF.

This clonotype has just a few counts. The chain is built from TRBV29-1 and TRBJ2-2, with 8 bases fitting TRBD1. The trim removed 4 bases at V and 2 bases at J, leaving 6 bases unmatched. CDR3 length: 15 amino acids. Germline lookup yields CDR1 SQVTM and CDR2 ANQGSEA. As DNA, the CDR3 is TGCAGCGTTGGGGCGACAGGGGTAAACACCGGGGAGCTGTTTTTT. Amino acids: CSVGATGVNTGELFF.

This clonotype was seen a few times. The CDR3 DNA sequence: TGTGCCAGCAGCCGACCGGCGGGGACTAGGGGTAATGAGCAGTTCTTC. Translated, it gives CASSRPAGTRGNEQFF. The chain is built from TRBV7-3 and TRBJ2-1, with 8 bases that match TRBD2. CDR3 size: 16 residues. The germline gives CDR1 SGHTA, CDR2 FQGTGA. V was clipped by 5 bases and J by 7 bases; unmatched bases: 13.

This clonotype was counted many times. The chain carries TRBV5-1 and TRBJ2-1, with a weak D call TRBD2 (6 bases). This CDR3 comprises 16 residues. Germline V gene data show CDR1 as SGHRS and CDR2 as YFSETQ. V lost 4 bases, J lost 0 bases, and 14 bases lay in between. The CDR3, as DNA: TGCGCCAGCAGCATCCTAGCGTCGAGCTCCTACAATGAGCAGTTCTTC. Its translation is CASSILASSSYNEQFF.

The J gene is TRBJ2-5, the V gene TRBV29-1; 10 bases align to TRBD2. Germline V gene lookup returns CDR1 SQVTM and CDR2 ANQGSEA. J lost 7 bases, V lost 5 bases, and 13 bases had no gene match. The CDR3 length is 15 residues. The CDR3 nucleotides are TGCAGCGTTAGGGCGACAGCGGGAGGGGAGAGGACCCAGTACTTC. Translation gives CSVRATAGGERTQYF.

The V gene is TRBV7-9, the J gene TRBJ2-7, with D possibly TRBD1 on 6 matching bases. Germline V gene sequence: CDR1 SEHNR, CDR2 FQNEAQ (reference sequence). CDR3 length: 15 residues. The germline V and J ends were trimmed by 5 bases and 1 base, with 15 bases remaining between them. The CDR3 DNA is TGTGCCAGCAGCAGACGGGACACCCCGTCCTACGAGCAGTACTTC. As protein: CASSRRDTPSYEQYF.